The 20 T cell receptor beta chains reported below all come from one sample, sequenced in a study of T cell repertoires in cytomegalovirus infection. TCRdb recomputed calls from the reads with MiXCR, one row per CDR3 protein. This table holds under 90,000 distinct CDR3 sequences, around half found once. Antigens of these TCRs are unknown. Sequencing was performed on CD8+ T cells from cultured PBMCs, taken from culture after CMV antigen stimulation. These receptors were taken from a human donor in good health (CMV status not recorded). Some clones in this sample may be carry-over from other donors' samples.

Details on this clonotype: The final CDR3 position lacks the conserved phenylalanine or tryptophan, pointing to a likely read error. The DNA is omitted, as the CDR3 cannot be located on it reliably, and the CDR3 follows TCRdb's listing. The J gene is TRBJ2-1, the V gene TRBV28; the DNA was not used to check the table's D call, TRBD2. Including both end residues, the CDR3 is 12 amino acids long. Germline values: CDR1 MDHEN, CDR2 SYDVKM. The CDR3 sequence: CASSFYLAEQLR.

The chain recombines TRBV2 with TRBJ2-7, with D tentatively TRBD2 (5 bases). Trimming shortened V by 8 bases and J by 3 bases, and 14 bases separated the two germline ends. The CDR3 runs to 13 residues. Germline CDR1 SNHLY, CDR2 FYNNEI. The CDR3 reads CASYSRDLYEQYF. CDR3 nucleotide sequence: TGTGCCAGCTACTCCCGGGATCTCTACGAGCAGTACTTC.

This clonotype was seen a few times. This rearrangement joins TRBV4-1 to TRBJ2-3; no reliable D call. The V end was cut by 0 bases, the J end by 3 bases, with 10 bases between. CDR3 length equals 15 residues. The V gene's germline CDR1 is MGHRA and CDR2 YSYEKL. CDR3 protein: CASSQDGMTTDTQYF. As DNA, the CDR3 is TGCGCCAGCAGCCAAGATGGGATGACGACAGATACGCAGTATTTT.

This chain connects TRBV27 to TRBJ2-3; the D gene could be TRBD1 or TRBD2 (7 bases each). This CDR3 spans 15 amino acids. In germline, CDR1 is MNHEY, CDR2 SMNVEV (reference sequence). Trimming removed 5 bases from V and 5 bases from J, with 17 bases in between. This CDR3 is CASSPQGGGGDTQYF. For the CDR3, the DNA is TGTGCCAGCAGTCCCCAGGGGGGAGGGGGAGATACGCAGTATTTT.

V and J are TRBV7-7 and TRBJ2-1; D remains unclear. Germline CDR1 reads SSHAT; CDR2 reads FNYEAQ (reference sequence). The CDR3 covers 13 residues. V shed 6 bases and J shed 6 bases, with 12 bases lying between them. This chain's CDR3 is CASSNAVTNEQFF. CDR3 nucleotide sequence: TGTGCCAGCAGTAACGCTGTGACCAATGAGCAGTTCTTC.

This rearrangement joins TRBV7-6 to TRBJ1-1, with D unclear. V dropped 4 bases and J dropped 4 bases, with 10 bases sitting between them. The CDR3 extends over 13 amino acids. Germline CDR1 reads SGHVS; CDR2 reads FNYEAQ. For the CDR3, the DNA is TGTGCCAGCAGCTCTAGACTGACCACTGAAGCTTTCTTT. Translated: CASSSRLTTEAFF.

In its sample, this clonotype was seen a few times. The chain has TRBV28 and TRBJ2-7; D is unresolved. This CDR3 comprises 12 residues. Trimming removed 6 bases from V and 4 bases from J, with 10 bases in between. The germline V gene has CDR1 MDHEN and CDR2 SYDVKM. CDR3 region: CASSEQRYEQYF. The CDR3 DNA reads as TGTGCCAGCAGCGAACAGAGATACGAGCAGTACTTC.

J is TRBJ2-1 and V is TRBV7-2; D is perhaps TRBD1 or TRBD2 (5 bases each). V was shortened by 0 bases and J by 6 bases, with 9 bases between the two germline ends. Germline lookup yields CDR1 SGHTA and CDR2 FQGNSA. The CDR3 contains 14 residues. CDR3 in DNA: TGTGCCAGCAGCTTAGCGCGTGGGACCAATGAGCAGTTCTTC. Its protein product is CASSLARGTNEQFF.

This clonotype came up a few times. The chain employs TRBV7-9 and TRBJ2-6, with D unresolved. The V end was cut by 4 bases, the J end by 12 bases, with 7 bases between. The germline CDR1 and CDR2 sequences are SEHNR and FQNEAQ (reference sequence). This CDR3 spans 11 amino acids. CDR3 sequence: CASSYQGVLTF. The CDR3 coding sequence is TGTGCCAGCAGCTACCAAGGCGTCCTGACTTTC.

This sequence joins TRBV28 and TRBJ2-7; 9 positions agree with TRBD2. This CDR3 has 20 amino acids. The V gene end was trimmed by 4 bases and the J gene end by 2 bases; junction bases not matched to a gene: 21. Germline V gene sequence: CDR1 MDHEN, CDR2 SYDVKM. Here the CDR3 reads CASSSLSETSGTYTPYEQYF. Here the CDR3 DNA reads TGTGCCAGCAGTTCCCTTTCGGAGACTAGCGGAACCTATACACCCTACGAGCAGTACTTC. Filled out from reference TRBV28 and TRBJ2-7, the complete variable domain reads DVKVTQSSRYLVKRTGEKVFLECVQDMDHENMFWYRQDPGLGLRLIYFSYDVKMKEKGDIPEGYSVSREKKERFSLILESASTNQTSMYLCASSSLSETSGTYTPYEQYFGPGTRLTVT.

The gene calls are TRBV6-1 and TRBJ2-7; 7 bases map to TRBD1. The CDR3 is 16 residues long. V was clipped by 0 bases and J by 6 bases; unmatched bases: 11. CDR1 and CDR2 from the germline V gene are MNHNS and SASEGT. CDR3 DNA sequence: TGTGCCAGCAGTGAAGCGCTTCGGGACAGATTCGGCGAGCAGTACTTC. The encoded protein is CASSEALRDRFGEQYF.

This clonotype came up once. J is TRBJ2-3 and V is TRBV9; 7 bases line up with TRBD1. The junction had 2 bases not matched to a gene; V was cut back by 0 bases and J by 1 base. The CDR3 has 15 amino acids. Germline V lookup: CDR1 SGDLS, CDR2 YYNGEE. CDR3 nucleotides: TGTGCCAGCAGCGTAGGAGGGGGCGGCACAGATACGCAGTATTTT. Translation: CASSVGGGGTDTQYF.

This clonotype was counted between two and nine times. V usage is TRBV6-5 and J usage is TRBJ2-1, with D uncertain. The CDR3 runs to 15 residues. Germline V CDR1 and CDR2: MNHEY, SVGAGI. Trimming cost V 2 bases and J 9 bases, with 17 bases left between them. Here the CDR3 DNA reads TGTGCCAGCAGTTACGGGCAGGCCCCCTTCCGTGAGCAGTTCTTC. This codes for CASSYGQAPFREQFF.

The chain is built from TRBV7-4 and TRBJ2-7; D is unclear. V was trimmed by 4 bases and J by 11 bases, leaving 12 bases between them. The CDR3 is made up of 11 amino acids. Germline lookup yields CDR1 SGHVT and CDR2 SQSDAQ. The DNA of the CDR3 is TGTGCCAGCAGCTCGGACGGCTGGAAGTACTTC. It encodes CASSSDGWKYF.

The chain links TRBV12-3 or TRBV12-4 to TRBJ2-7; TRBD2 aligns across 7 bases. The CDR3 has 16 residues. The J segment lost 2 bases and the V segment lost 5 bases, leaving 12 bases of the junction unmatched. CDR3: CASSPGGEGKPYEQYF. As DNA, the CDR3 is TGTGCCAGCAGTCCCGGCGGGGAGGGGAAGCCCTACGAGCAGTACTTC.

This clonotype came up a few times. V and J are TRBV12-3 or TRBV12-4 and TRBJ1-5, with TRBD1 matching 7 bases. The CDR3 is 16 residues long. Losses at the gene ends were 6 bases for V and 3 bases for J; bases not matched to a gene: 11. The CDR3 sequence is CASSSGQALYNQPQHF. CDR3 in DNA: TGTGCCAGCAGCTCTGGACAGGCATTATACAATCAGCCCCAGCATTTT.

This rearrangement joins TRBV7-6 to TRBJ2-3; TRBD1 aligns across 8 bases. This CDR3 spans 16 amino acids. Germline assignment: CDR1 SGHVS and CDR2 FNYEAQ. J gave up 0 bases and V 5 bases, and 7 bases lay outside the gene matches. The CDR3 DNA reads TGTGCCAGCAGCCACTCGACAGGGGCCAGCACAGATACGCAGTATTTT. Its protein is CASSHSTGASTDTQYF.

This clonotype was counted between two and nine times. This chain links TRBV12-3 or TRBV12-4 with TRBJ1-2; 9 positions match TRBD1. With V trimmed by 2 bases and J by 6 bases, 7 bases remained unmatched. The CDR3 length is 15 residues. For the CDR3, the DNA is TGTGCCAGCAGTTTAAAGGGACAGGGTGAAGATGGCTACACCTTC. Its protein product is CASSLKGQGEDGYTF.

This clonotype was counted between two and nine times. The CDR3 nucleotides read TGCAGCGTGGACAGTGGCTCTGGGGCCAACGTCCTGACTTTC. Translating gives CSVDSGSGANVLTF. The V gene is TRBV29-1, the J gene TRBJ2-6, with D possibly TRBD1 on 6 matching bases. Germline V gives CDR1 SQVTM, CDR2 ANQGSEA. The CDR3 consists of 14 residues. The ends were cut back, 6 bases at V and 0 bases at J, with 9 bases in the middle.

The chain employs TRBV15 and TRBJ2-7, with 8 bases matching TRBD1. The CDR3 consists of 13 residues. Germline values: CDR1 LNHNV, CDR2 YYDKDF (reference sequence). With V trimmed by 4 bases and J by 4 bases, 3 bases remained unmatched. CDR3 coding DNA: TGTGCCACCAGCATAACAGGGGGTTACGAGCAGTACTTC. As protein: CATSITGGYEQYF. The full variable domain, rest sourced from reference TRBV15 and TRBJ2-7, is DAMVIQNPRYQVTQFGKPVTLSCSQTLNHNVMYWYQQKSSQAPKLLFHYYDKDFNNEADTPDNFQSRRPNTSFCFLDIRSPGLGDTAMYLCATSITGGYEQYFGPGTRLTVT.